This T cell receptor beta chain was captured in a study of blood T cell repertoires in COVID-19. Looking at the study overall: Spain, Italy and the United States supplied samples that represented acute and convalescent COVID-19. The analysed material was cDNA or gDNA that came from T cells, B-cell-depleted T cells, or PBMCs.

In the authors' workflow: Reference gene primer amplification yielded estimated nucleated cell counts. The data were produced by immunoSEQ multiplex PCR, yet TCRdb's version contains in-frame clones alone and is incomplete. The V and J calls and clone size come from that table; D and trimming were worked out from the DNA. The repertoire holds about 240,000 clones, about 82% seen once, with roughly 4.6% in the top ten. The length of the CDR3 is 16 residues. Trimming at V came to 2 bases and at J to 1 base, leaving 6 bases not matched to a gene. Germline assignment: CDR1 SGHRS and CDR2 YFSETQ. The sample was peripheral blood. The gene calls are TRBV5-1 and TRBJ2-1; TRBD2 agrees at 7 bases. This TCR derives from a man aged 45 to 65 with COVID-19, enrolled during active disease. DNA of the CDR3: TGCGCCAGCAGCTTCGCCCGGGGAGGGTCCTACAATGAGCAGTTCTTC. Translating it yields CASSFARGGSYNEQFF.